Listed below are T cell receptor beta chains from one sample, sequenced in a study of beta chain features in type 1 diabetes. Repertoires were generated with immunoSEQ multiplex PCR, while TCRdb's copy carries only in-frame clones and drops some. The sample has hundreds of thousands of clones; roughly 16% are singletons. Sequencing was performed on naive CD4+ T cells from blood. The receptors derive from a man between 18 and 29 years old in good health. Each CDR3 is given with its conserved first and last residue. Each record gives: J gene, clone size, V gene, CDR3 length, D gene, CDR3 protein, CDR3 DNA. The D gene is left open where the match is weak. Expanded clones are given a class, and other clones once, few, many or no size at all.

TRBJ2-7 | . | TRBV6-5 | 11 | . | CASSYDYEQYF | TGTGCCAGCAGCTACGATTACGAGCAGTACTTC
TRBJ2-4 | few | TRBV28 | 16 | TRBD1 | CASNHFQGQGLNIQYF | TGTGCCAGCAACCACTTCCAGGGACAGGGATTGAACATTCAGTACTTC
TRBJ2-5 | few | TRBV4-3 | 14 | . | CASSQFEGVETQYF | TGCGCCAGCAGCCAATTCGAGGGGGTCGAGACCCAGTACTTC
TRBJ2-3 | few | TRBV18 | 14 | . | CASSPTASTDTQYF | TGTGCCAGCTCACCAACCGCTAGCACAGATACGCAGTATTTT
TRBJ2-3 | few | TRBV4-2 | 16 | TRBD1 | CASSSGSRGQADTQYF | TGTGCCAGCAGCTCTGGATCCAGGGGGCAGGCAGATACGCAGTATTTT
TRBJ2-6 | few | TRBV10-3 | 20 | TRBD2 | CAIPREAGLAGVTGANVLTF | TGTGCCATCCCCAGGGAAGCGGGACTAGCGGGAGTAACGGGGGCCAACGTCCTGACTTTC
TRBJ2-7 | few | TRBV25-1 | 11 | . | CASSESRAQYF | TGTGCCAGCAGTGAGAGCAGAGCACAGTACTTC
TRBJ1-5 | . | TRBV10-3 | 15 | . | CAIRPDRVYNQPQHF | TGTGCCATCAGGCCGGACAGAGTGTACAATCAGCCCCAGCATTTT
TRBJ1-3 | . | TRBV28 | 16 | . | CASTPGDTSSGNTIYF | TGTGCCAGCACCCCGGGAGACACCAGCTCTGGAAACACCATATATTTT
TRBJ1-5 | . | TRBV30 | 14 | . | CAWSLADSNQPQHF | TGTGCCTGGAGCCTAGCCGATAGCAATCAGCCCCAGCATTTT
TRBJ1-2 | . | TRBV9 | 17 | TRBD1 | CASTPSGTGGAGYGYTF | TGTGCCAGCACCCCCTCCGGGACAGGGGGCGCTGGCTATGGCTACACCTTC
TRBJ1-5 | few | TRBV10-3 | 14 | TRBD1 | CAIRGQGSNQPQHF | TGTGCCATCAGGGGACAGGGAAGCAATCAGCCCCAGCATTTT
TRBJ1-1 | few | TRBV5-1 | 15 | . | CASSLPRTGNTEAFF | TGCGCCAGCAGTCTTCCTCGGACGGGGAACACTGAAGCTTTCTTT
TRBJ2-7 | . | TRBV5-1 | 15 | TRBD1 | CASSSTPRTGHEQYF | TGCGCCAGCAGTTCCACCCCTCGGACAGGGCACGAGCAGTACTTC
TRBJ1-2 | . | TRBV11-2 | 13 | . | CASSLESSYGYTF | TGTGCCAGCAGCTTAGAAAGCAGCTATGGCTACACCTTC
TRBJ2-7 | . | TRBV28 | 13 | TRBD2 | CASSLAGAYEQYF | TGTGCCAGCAGTTTAGCGGGGGCCTACGAGCAGTACTTC
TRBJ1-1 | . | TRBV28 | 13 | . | CASTSTWVTEAFF | TGTGCCAGCACCTCCACTTGGGTCACTGAAGCTTTCTTT
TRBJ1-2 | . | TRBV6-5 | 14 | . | CASSYSTGWYGYTF | TGTGCCAGCAGTTACTCGACCGGGTGGTATGGCTACACCTTC
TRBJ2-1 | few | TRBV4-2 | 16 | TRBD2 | CASSQDLAAAGAEQFF | TGTGCCAGCAGCCAAGACCTAGCGGCTGCCGGGGCGGAGCAGTTCTTC
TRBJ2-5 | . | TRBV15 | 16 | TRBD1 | CATSRSGTGGGKTQYF | TGTGCCACCAGCAGATCGGGGACAGGGGGCGGGAAGACCCAGTACTTC
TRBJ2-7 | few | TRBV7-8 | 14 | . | CASNYRRGSYEQYF | TGTGCCAGCAACTACAGACGAGGCTCCTACGAGCAGTACTTC
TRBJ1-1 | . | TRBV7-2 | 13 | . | CASSLAGNTEAFF | TGTGCCAGCAGCTTAGCAGGGAACACTGAAGCTTTCTTT
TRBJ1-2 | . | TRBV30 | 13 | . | CAWSPTLGTGYTF | TGTGCCTGGAGCCCGACGTTAGGGACGGGCTACACCTTC
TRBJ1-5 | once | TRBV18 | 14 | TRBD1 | CASSQGAASQPQHF | TGTGCCAGCTCACAGGGGGCAGCTAGTCAGCCCCAGCATTTT
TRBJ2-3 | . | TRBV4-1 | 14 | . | CASSQKDYTDTQYF | TGCGCCAGCAGCCAAAAGGACTATACAGATACGCAGTATTTT
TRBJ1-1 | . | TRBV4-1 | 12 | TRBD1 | CASSRQGAQAFF | TGCGCCAGCAGCCGACAGGGCGCTCAAGCTTTCTTT
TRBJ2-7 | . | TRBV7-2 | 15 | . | CASSVARSSAYEQYF | TGTGCCAGCAGCGTAGCGAGGTCTTCCGCCTACGAGCAGTACTTC
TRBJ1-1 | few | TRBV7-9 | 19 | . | CASSLDALRGGPLNTEAFF | TGTGCCAGCAGCTTAGACGCGCTGCGGGGCGGCCCACTGAACACTGAAGCTTTCTTT